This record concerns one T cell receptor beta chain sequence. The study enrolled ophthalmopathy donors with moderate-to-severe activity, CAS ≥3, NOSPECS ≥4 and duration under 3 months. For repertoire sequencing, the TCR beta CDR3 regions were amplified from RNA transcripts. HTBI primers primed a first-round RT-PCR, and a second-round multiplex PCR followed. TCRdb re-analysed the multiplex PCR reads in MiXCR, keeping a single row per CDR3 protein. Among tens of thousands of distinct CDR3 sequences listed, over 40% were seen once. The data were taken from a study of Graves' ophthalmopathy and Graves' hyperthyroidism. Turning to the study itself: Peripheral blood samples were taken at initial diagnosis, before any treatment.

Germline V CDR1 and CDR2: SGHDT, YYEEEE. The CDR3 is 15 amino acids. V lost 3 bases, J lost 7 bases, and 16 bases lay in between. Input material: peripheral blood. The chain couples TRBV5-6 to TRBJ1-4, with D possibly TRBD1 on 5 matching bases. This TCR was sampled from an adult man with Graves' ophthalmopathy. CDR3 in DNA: TGTGCCAGCAGCTCAACCGGGGCTCTAGGTGAAAAACTGTTTTTT. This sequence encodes CASSSTGALGEKLFF. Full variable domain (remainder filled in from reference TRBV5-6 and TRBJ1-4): DAGVTQSPTHLIKTRGQQVTLRCSPKSGHDTVSWYQQALGQGPQFIFQYYEEEERQRGNFPDRFSGHQFPNYSSELNVNALLLGDSALYLCASSSTGALGEKLFFGSGTQLSVL.